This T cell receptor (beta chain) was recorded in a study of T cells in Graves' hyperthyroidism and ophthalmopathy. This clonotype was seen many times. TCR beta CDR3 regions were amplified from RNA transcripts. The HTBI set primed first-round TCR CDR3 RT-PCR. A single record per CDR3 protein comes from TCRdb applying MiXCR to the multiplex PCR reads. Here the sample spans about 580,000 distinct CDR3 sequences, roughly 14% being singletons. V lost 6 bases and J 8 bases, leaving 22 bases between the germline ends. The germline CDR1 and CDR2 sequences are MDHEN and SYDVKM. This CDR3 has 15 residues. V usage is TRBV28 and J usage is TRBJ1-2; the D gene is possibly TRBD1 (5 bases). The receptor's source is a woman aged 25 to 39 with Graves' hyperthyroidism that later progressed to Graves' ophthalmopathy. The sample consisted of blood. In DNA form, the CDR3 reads TGTGCCAGCAGCCCTCTTGGGGGGGTTGAGGTCGGCTACACCTTC. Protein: CASSPLGGVEVGYTF.